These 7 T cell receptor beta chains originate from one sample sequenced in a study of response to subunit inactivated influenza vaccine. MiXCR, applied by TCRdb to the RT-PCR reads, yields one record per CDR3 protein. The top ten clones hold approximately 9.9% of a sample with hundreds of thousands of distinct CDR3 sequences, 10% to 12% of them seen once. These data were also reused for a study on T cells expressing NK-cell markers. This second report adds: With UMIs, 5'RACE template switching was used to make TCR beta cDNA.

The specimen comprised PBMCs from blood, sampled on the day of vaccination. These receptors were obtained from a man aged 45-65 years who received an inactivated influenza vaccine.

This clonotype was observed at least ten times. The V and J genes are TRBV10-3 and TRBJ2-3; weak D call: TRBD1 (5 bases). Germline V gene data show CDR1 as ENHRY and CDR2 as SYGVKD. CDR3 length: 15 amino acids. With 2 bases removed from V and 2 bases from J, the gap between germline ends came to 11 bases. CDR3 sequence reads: CAISEPDRHTDTQYF. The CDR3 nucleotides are TGTGCCATCAGTGAGCCCGACAGACACACAGATACGCAGTATTTT.

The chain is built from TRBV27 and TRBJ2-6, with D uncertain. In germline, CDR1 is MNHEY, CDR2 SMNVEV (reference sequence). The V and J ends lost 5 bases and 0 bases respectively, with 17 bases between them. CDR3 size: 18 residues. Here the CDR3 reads CASSPLSDTISGANVLTF. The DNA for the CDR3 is TGTGCCAGCAGTCCCCTTTCCGACACGATCTCTGGGGCCAACGTCCTGACTTTC.

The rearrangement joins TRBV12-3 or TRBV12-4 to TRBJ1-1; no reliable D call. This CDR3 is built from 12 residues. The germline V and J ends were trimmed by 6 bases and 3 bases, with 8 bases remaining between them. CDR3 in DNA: TGTGCCAGCAGAATCGGGTACACTGAAGCTTTCTTT. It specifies CASRIGYTEAFF.

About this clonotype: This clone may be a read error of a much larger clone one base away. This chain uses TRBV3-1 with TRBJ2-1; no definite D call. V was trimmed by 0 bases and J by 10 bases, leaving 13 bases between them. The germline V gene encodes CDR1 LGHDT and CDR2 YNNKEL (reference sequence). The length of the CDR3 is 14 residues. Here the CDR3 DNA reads TGTGCCAGCAGCCAAGAACAAAGGGTAGGCGAGCAGTTCTTC. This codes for CASSQEQRVGEQFF.

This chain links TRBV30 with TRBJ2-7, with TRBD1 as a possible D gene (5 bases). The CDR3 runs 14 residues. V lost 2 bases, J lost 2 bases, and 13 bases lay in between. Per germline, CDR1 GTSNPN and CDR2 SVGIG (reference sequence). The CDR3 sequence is CAWSPWTPTYEQYF. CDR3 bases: TGTGCCTGGAGTCCCTGGACACCAACCTACGAGCAGTACTTC. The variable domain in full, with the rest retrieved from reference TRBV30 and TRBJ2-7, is SQTIHQWPATLVQPVGSPLSLECTVEGTSNPNLYWYRQAAGRGLQLLFYSVGIGQISSEVPQNLSASRPQDRQFILSSKKLLLSDSGFYLCAWSPWTPTYEQYFGPGTRLTVT.

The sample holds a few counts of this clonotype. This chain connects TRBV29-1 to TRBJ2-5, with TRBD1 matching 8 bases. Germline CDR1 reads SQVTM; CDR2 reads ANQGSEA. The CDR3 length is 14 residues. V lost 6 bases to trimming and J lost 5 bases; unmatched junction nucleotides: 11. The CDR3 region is CSVAGQGGRETQYF. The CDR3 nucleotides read TGCAGCGTCGCAGGACAGGGTGGTAGGGAGACCCAGTACTTC.

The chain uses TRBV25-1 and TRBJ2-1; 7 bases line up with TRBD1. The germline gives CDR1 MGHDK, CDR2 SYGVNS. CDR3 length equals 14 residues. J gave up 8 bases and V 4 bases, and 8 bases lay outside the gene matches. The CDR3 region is CASSVGTEVYEQFF. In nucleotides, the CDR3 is TGTGCCAGCAGTGTCGGGACAGAGGTCTATGAGCAGTTCTTC. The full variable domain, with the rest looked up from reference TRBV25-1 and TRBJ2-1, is EADIYQTPRYLVIGTGKKITLECSQTMGHDKMYWYQQDPGMELHLIHYSYGVNSTEKGDLSSESTVSRIRTEHFPLTLESARPSHTSQYLCASSVGTEVYEQFFGPGTRLTVL.